Included here is one T cell receptor beta chain sequence, with context. Its cognate antigen is unknown. V was clipped by 1 base and J by 4 bases, with 10 bases between them. CDR1 LNHDA and CDR2 SQIVND come from the germline V gene (reference sequence). The CDR3 is made up of 14 amino acids. This sample was included in a study of T cell repertoires in cytomegalovirus infection. About the study: The authors used CMV epitopes that were HLA-C-restricted (recently identified) and HLA-B-restricted (well studied).

Using its own MiXCR run on the reads, TCRdb lists one record per CDR3 protein. The sample lists some 150,000 distinct CDR3 sequences, approximately 30% occurring once. The V call is TRBV19, the J call TRBJ1-1; D perhaps matches TRBD1 (5 bases). The origin of this receptor is a human donor in good health (CMV status not recorded). Some clones in this sample may be carry-over from other donors' samples. The material was CD8+ T cells from cultured PBMCs, obtained from culture after CMV antigen stimulation. In DNA form, the CDR3 reads TGTGCCAGTAGTATAGGGTTAGGGGCCACTGAAGCTTTCTTT. Translated, it gives CASSIGLGATEAFF.